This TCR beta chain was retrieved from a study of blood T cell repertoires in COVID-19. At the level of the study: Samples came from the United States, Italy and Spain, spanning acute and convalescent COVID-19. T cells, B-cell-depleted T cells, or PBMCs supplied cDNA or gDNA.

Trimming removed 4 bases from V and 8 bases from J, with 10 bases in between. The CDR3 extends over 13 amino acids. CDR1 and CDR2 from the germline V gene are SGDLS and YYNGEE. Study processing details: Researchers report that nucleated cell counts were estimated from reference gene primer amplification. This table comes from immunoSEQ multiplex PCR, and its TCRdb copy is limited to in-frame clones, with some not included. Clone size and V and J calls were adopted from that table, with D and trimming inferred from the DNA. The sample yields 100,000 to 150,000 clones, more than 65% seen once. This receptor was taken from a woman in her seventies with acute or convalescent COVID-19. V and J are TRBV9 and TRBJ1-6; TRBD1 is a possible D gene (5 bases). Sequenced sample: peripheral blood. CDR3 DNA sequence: TGTGCCAGCAGCACAGACAGTGATTCACCCCTCCACTTT. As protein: CASSTDSDSPLHF. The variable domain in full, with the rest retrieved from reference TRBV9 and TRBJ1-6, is DSGVTQTPKHLITATGQRVTLRCSPRSGDLSVYWYQQSLDQGLQFLIQYYNGEERAKGNILERFSAQQFPDLHSELNLSSLELGDSALYFCASSTDSDSPLHFGNGTRLTVT.